This T cell receptor (beta chain) was found in a study of response to subunit inactivated influenza vaccine listed by TCRdb under 2018. Background on the whole study: Deep quantitative T cell receptor repertoire profiling was used in the study to track responses to a trivalent subunit inactivated influenza vaccine. Results and caveats for the whole study, not just this receptor: The authors suggested that each seasonal influenza vaccination may recruit only a limited number of new T cells.

Library prep was done by RT-PCR. The instrument given in TCRdb is Illumina HiSeq 2500. TCRdb reprocessing: public reads trimmed at Q25 with fastp, clones called with MiXCR, in-frame beta chains kept. CDR3 protein duplicates are merged, each entry listing the most common genes and DNA. The sample yields fewer than 800,000 distinct CDR3 sequences; about 15% were counted once. Of the sample, roughly 12% falls within the top ten clones. This clonotype came up a few times. What this receptor recognizes is not known. Base qualities were left out, and no much larger clone turns up one base away. Sequences were derived from PBMCs from blood, sampled 11 to 12 days after vaccination. This TCR came from a man aged 45-60 years who received an inactivated influenza vaccine. Donor details come from another sample of the same person, matched by shared clones.

The CDR3 region has the sequence CSAQGSDGYTF. The DNA is TGCAGTGCTCAAGGGTCGGATGGCTACACCTTC. This chain is built from TRBV20-1 and TRBJ1-2; no confident D gene assignment can be made. The CDR3 numbers 11 residues from cysteine through phenylalanine. Only the CDR3 DNA stays, 33 bases, in frame from base 1. CDR1 and CDR2 (DFQATT, SNEGSKA) derive from the germline V gene (reference sequence). Relative to germline, V is 5 bases shorter and J is 6 bases shorter, with 10 bases between their ends.